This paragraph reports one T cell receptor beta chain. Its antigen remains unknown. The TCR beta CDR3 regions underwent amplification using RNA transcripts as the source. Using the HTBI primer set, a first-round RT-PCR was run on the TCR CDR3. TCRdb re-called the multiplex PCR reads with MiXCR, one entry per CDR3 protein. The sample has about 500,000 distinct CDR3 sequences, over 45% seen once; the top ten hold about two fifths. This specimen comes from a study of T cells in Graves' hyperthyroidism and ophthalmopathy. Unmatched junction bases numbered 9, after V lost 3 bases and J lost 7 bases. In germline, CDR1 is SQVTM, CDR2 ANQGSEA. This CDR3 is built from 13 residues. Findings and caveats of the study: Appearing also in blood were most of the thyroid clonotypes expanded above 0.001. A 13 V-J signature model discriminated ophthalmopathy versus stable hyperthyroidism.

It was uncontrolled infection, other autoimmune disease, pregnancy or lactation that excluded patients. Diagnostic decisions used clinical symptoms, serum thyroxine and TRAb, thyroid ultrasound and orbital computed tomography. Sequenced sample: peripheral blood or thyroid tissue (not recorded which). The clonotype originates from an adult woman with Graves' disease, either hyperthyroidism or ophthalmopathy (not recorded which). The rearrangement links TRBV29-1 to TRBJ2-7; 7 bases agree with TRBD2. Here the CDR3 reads CSVERLALGEQYF. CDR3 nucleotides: TGCAGCGTTGAGCGACTAGCCCTAGGAGAGCAGTACTTC.